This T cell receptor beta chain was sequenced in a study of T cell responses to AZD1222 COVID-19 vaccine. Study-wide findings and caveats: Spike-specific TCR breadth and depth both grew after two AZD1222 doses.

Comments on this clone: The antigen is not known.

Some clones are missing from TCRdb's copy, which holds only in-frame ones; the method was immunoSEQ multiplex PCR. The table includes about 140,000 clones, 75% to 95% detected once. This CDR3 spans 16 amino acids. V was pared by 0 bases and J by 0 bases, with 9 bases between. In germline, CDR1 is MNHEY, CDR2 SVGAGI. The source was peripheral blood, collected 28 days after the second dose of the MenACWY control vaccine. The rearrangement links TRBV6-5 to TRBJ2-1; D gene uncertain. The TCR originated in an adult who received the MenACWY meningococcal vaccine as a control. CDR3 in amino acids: CASSYSHYSSYNEQFF. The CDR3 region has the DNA TGTGCCAGCAGTTACTCGCACTACTCCTCCTACAATGAGCAGTTCTTC.